This TCR beta chain was recovered during a study of circulating and synovial CD4+ cells in juvenile arthritis (dated by TCRdb to about 2014). For context, the study as a whole: TCRbeta CDR3 repertoires of circulating HLA-DR+ CD4 T cells, bulk blood CD4 T cells and synovial CD4 T cells were compared within each patient. The goal of the repertoire sequencing was to confirm that synovial clonotypes were enriched in a circulating synovial-like CD4 T cell subset. What the authors observed across the whole study: Synovial and circulating pathogenic-like lymphocyte repertoires were less diverse than bulk blood CD4 repertoires, and some CPL samples were as oligoclonal as synovium. No difference between circulating pathogenic-like lymphocytes and bulk blood T cells was detected by traditional Vbeta family usage analysis. Circulating pathogenic-like lymphocytes clustered together with synovial T cells and shared a substantially larger fraction of CDR3 sequences with synovium than bulk blood did. Since overlap with synovium went up as sequencing depth increased, the measured fractions of shared clonotypes likely underestimated the full repertoire overlap. Because T cell genome counts differed by at least an order of magnitude between CPL and bulk blood CD4 samples, sample-size effects were addressed.

To prepare the library, the immunoSEQ multiplex PCR assay was applied. TCRbeta CDR3 sequencing was performed as a commercial service by an external provider. The authors processed their data as follows. The analyses used productive nucleotide sequences together with amino acid sequences obtained by in silico translation. Diversity was measured as Renyi entropy over a range of alpha values, and the median of 200 repeated subsamples was taken to equalise sample size. Pairwise repertoire distance was calculated as one minus the Chao-modified Jaccard index to correct for under-sampling and was used for clustering. Frequency-weighted overlap with synovial clonotypes was calculated over 200 sample sizes with 200 draws without replacement at each size, and the overlap was reported at the size of the smaller sample. Sourced from immuneACCESS, this table was stored by TCRdb with only in-frame sequences that have V and J called. A share of the clones is absent; for the studies checked, an unresolved V gene accounts for under half, and the remainder has no known explanation. The V and J calls and the clone size are those of that table, but D and trimming were determined from the DNA. This sample lists around 3,000 clones; under 90% were detected once. About 4% of the sample comes from the top ten.

Remarks on this clone: Its specific antigen is unknown. No base-level quality is on record; no much larger clone is a single base apart.

V is cut back by 0 bases and J by 4 bases, with 9 bases in the junction unmatched. From cysteine to phenylalanine, the CDR3 is 17 amino acids long. Kept here is only the CDR3 DNA, which spans 51 bases and is read in frame from base 1. The germline V gene encodes CDR1 SGHNT and CDR2 YYREEE (reference sequence). The sequenced samples came from patients who had active juvenile idiopathic arthritis. Sorting was carried out immediately after cells were thawed, and dead cells were excluded with Live/Dead Fixable Near-IR Stain. Sequenced material: CD4+ T cells from synovial fluid. Here the chain combines TRBV5-4 and TRBJ2-2; the central 7 bases match TRBD1. This receptor was taken from a human donor with juvenile idiopathic arthritis. The CDR3 reads CASSLGGLGQLTGELFF. The DNA sequence is as follows: TGTGCCAGCAGCTTGGGGGGATTGGGACAGCTCACCGGGGAGCTGTTTTTT.